What follows is one TCR beta chain and its context. The PCR made use of 60 Vbeta and 13 Jbeta primers. Data came from immunoSEQ multiplex PCR; TCRdb stores just in-frame clones and leaves some out. Among about 130,000 clones, roughly 68% were seen once, and the ten largest hold 4% to 5%. The sample originates from a study of cytomegalovirus exposure and HLA in healthy donors. The CDR3 runs to 16 residues. V was shortened by 9 bases and J by 3 bases, with 21 bases between the two germline ends. CDR1 is SGHTA and CDR2 is FQGNSA in the germline V gene. The receptor was isolated from a woman aged 45-59 years in good health and CMV-seropositive. This chain connects TRBV7-2 to TRBJ2-1; possibly TRBD2 for D (6 bases). Input material: PBMCs. CDR3 region: CASGMAGTLNYNEQFF. The CDR3 bases are TGTGCCAGTGGAATGGCGGGGACCTTAAACTACAATGAGCAGTTCTTC.